These T cell receptor beta chains were read from a single sample in a study of T cells after yellow fever vaccination. TCRdb recomputed calls from the 5' RACE reads with MiXCR, one row per CDR3 protein. The data contain around 300,000 distinct CDR3 sequences, over 3.5% of them singletons. The sequences come from PBMCs, collected 5 days after the yellow fever booster vaccination. Source of these receptors: a man younger than 30 who received the YFV17D yellow fever vaccine. CDR3s include the opening cysteine and the closing phenylalanine or tryptophan. D genes are given only for firm matches. Clone size is stated in some rows and not others, as once, few, many or a class when expanded.

j_call: TRBJ2-7; d_call: -; v_call: TRBV29-1; clone_size: few; cdr3_aa: CSVAEQTYEQYF; cdr3_nt: TGCAGCGTTGCGGAACAGACCTACGAGCAGTACTTC
j_call: TRBJ2-1; d_call: -; v_call: TRBV15; clone_size: -; cdr3_aa: CATSRQHNEQFF; cdr3_nt: TGTGCCACCAGCAGACAACACAATGAGCAGTTCTTC
j_call: TRBJ2-3; d_call: -; v_call: TRBV6-5; clone_size: few; cdr3_aa: CASSAPSSTDTQYF; cdr3_nt: TGTGCCAGCAGTGCACCGAGTAGCACAGATACGCAGTATTTT
j_call: TRBJ2-5; d_call: -; v_call: TRBV7-9; clone_size: few; cdr3_aa: CASSLRDIDETQYF; cdr3_nt: TGTGCCAGCAGCTTGCGGGACATCGATGAGACCCAGTACTTC
j_call: TRBJ2-7; d_call: -; v_call: TRBV20-1; clone_size: -; cdr3_aa: CSAPWGLSYEQYF; cdr3_nt: TGCAGTGCCCCCTGGGGGTTATCCTACGAGCAGTACTTC
j_call: TRBJ2-2; d_call: TRBD2; v_call: TRBV5-1; clone_size: many; cdr3_aa: CASSPRLAGDTGELFF; cdr3_nt: TGCGCCAGCAGCCCCAGACTAGCGGGGGACACCGGGGAGCTGTTTTTT
j_call: TRBJ2-7; d_call: -; v_call: TRBV18; clone_size: many; cdr3_aa: CASSPGVYEQYF; cdr3_nt: TGTGCCAGCTCACCTGGGGTATACGAGCAGTACTTC
j_call: TRBJ2-5; d_call: TRBD1; v_call: TRBV11-2; clone_size: few; cdr3_aa: CASSARTGQETQYF; cdr3_nt: TGTGCCAGCAGCGCCCGGACAGGGCAAGAGACCCAGTACTTC
j_call: TRBJ1-5; d_call: -; v_call: TRBV7-3; clone_size: many; cdr3_aa: CASSLWENSNQPQHF; cdr3_nt: TGTGCCAGCAGCTTGTGGGAGAATAGCAATCAGCCCCAGCATTTT
j_call: TRBJ2-7; d_call: -; v_call: TRBV7-2; clone_size: -; cdr3_aa: CASGRTGNPYEQYF; cdr3_nt: TGTGCCAGCGGGCGTACAGGGAATCCCTACGAGCAGTACTTC
j_call: TRBJ2-1; d_call: -; v_call: TRBV9; clone_size: many; cdr3_aa: CASSEKSSYNEQFF; cdr3_nt: TGTGCCAGCAGTGAAAAGAGCTCCTACAATGAGCAGTTCTTC
j_call: TRBJ2-1; d_call: TRBD2; v_call: TRBV7-2; clone_size: many; cdr3_aa: CASTQRGGRYNEQFF; cdr3_nt: TGTGCCAGCACTCAGCGGGGGGGCCGGTACAATGAGCAGTTCTTC
j_call: TRBJ2-7; d_call: TRBD2; v_call: TRBV7-6; clone_size: few; cdr3_aa: CASSWGGVEQYF; cdr3_nt: TGTGCCAGCAGCTGGGGAGGGGTCGAGCAGTACTTC
j_call: TRBJ1-5; d_call: -; v_call: TRBV5-5; clone_size: many; cdr3_aa: CASSPWRVGQPQHF; cdr3_nt: TGTGCCAGCAGCCCATGGCGGGTTGGGCAGCCCCAGCATTTT
j_call: TRBJ2-2; d_call: -; v_call: TRBV5-1; clone_size: few; cdr3_aa: CASSLAFTGELFF; cdr3_nt: TGCGCCAGCAGCTTGGCTTTCACCGGGGAGCTGTTTTTT
j_call: TRBJ2-5; d_call: -; v_call: TRBV5-1; clone_size: -; cdr3_aa: CASSRPAEETQYF; cdr3_nt: TGCGCCAGCAGCCGCCCCGCGGAAGAGACCCAGTACTTC
j_call: TRBJ2-2; d_call: -; v_call: TRBV7-7; clone_size: many; cdr3_aa: CASSSMNTGELFF; cdr3_nt: TGTGCTAGCAGCTCGATGAACACCGGGGAGCTGTTTTTT
j_call: TRBJ1-1; d_call: -; v_call: TRBV5-1; clone_size: few; cdr3_aa: CASSTNRVGNTEAFF; cdr3_nt: TGCGCCAGCAGCACAAACAGGGTTGGGAACACTGAAGCTTTCTTT
j_call: TRBJ2-5; d_call: TRBD2; v_call: TRBV15; clone_size: -; cdr3_aa: CATSWRGGETQYF; cdr3_nt: TGTGCCACCAGCTGGCGGGGGGGAGAGACCCAGTACTTC
j_call: TRBJ2-3; d_call: TRBD2; v_call: TRBV5-1; clone_size: many; cdr3_aa: CASSLDSGAYTDTQYF; cdr3_nt: TGCGCCAGCAGCTTGGATAGCGGGGCCTACACAGATACGCAGTATTTT
j_call: TRBJ2-3; d_call: -; v_call: TRBV20-1; clone_size: many; cdr3_aa: CSARGTTPSTDTQYF; cdr3_nt: TGCAGTGCTAGAGGGACAACTCCAAGCACAGATACGCAGTATTTT
j_call: TRBJ1-4; d_call: -; v_call: TRBV18; clone_size: few; cdr3_aa: CASSSRAPTNEKLFF; cdr3_nt: TGTGCCAGCTCATCCCGGGCCCCAACTAATGAAAAACTGTTTTTT